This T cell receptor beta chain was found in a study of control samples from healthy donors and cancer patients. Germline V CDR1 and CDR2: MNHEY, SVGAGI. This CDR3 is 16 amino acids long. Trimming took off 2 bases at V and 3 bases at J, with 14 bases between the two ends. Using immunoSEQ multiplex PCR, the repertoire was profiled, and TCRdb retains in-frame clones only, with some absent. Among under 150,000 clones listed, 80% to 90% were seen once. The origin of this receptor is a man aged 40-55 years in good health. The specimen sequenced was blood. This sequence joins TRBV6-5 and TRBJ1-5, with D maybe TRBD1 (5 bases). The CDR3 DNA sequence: TGTGCCAGCAGTTACCCGGGGCCGGGGGACAATCAGCCCCAGCATTTT. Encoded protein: CASSYPGPGDNQPQHF.